The 28 T cell receptor beta chains listed next were all sequenced from one sample in a study of shared clonotypes between healthy human individuals (dated by TCRdb to 2020 to 2021). Library preparation employed the immunoSEQ multiplex PCR assay. TCRdb's version of the immuneACCESS table is confined to in-frame rearrangements and falls short of the full clone set. An unresolved V gene accounts for under half of the shortfall where checked; the remainder is of unknown origin. In this sample the table shows 950,000 to 1,100,000 clones, 60% to 80% of which occur a single time. The leading ten clones occupy around 1.5% of the sample. Sequencing was carried out using memory CD4+ T cells sorted from blood. The cell subset or site label, as the study defines it: CD45RA-negative fraction. The receptor set was obtained from a man younger than 30 in good health.

The chain combines TRBV2 with TRBJ1-2; TRBD1 aligns across 7 bases. Germline CDR1 and CDR2: SNHLY and FYNNEI. The trim removed 3 bases at V and 5 bases at J, leaving 12 bases unmatched. CDR3 length: 16 residues. CDR3 nucleotide sequence: TGTGCCAGCAGTGATAGTTCAGGGGGAGGGAGGTATGGCTACACCTTC. This gives the protein CASSDSSGGGRYGYTF.

Regarding this clone: Other nucleotide sequences from this sample produce the same CDR3. This sequence joins TRBV29-1 and TRBJ2-2; maybe TRBD2 (5 bases). Trimming stripped 4 bases from V and 1 base from J, with 7 bases between. The CDR3 length is 13 residues. Germline values: CDR1 SQVTM, CDR2 ANQGSEA. As DNA, the CDR3 is TGCAGCGTTGCCAGCGGGAACACCGGGGAGCTGTTTTTT. Its protein product is CSVASGNTGELFF.

This clone was recorded a few times. The chain couples TRBV6-5 to TRBJ1-5; tentatively, D is TRBD1 (5 bases). The germline V gene has CDR1 MNHEY and CDR2 SVGAGI. Trimming stripped 8 bases from V and 3 bases from J, with 14 bases between. This CDR3 is built from 14 residues. As DNA, the CDR3 is TGTGCCAGCCGAGGGGCAAATTCCAATCAGCCCCAGCATTTT. Its protein product is CASRGANSNQPQHF.

The J gene is TRBJ2-7, the V gene TRBV30, with 7 bases fitting TRBD2. With V trimmed by 3 bases and J by 4 bases, 18 bases remained unmatched. This CDR3 is 17 amino acids long. Germline V gives CDR1 GTSNPN, CDR2 SVGIG (reference sequence). The CDR3 loop is CAWSPRLRGSRPYEQYF. The CDR3 nucleotides read TGTGCCTGGAGCCCTAGGTTGCGGGGGAGTAGACCTTACGAGCAGTACTTC.

This clone occurred once. The chain couples TRBV7-2 to TRBJ1-1; TRBD1 matches 8 bases. Unmatched junction bases numbered 4, after V lost 7 bases and J lost 0 bases. The CDR3 has 14 amino acids. Germline V gene sequence: CDR1 SGHTA, CDR2 FQGNSA. CDR3 coding DNA: TGTGCCAGCACCCGGACAGGGTTGAACACTGAAGCTTTCTTT. Its protein is CASTRTGLNTEAFF. The full variable domain, with the rest looked up from reference TRBV7-2 and TRBJ1-1, is GAGVSQSPSNKVTEKGKDVELRCDPISGHTALYWYRQSLGQGLEFLIYFQGNSAPDKSGLPSDRFSAERTGGSVSTLTIQRTQQEDSAVYLCASTRTGLNTEAFFGQGTRLTVV.

This chain links TRBV10-3 with TRBJ1-1; TRBD1 agrees at 10 bases. CDR1 and CDR2 (germline): ENHRY, SYGVKD. The CDR3 has 14 amino acids. The J segment lost 5 bases and the V segment lost 4 bases, leaving 4 bases of the junction unmatched. For the CDR3, the DNA is TGTGCCATCAGTGGGCCGGGACAGGGGACTGAAGCTTTCTTT. This sequence encodes CAISGPGQGTEAFF.

J is TRBJ2-3 and V is TRBV4-1, with 11 bases that match TRBD2. The germline CDR1 and CDR2 sequences are MGHRA and YSYEKL. This CDR3 has 15 amino acids. With V trimmed by 1 base and J by 4 bases, 1 base remained unmatched. For the CDR3, the DNA is TGCGCCAGCAGCCAAGTGGGACTAGCGGCAGATACGCAGTATTTT. It specifies CASSQVGLAADTQYF.

This sequence joins TRBV7-8 and TRBJ2-5; D remains ambiguous. The germline V gene encodes CDR1 SGHVS and CDR2 FQNEAQ. The CDR3 has 13 amino acids. Trimming took 0 bases from V and 9 from J, leaving 11 bases between them. The CDR3 sequence is CASSLAVSSAQYF. The CDR3 DNA sequence: TGTGCCAGCAGCTTAGCTGTTAGCTCGGCCCAGTACTTC.

This clone was detected a few times. Other DNA sequences within the sample encode an identical CDR3. The chain carries TRBV11-3 and TRBJ2-2; tentatively, D is TRBD1 (6 bases). Germline CDR1 SGHNT, CDR2 YENEEA. This CDR3 spans 14 amino acids. V shed 4 bases and J shed 4 bases, with 10 bases lying between them. The chain's CDR3 is CASSSQGSTGELFF. The CDR3 DNA sequence: TGTGCCAGCAGCTCACAGGGAAGCACCGGGGAGCTGTTTTTT.

Turning to this clone: In the same sample, other DNA sequences code for this CDR3. The chain is built from TRBV2 and TRBJ2-5, with D perhaps matching TRBD1 (6 bases). The germline V and J ends were trimmed by 4 bases and 5 bases, with 11 bases remaining between them. This CDR3 region has 13 residues. Per germline, CDR1 SNHLY and CDR2 FYNNEI. The CDR3 DNA is TGTGCCAGCAGTGGGGGGCTCGGGGAGACCCAGTACTTC. Residues: CASSGGLGETQYF.

The V and J genes are TRBV6-6 and TRBJ1-1; a possible D gene is TRBD1 (5 bases). CDR1 MNHNY and CDR2 SVGAGI come from the germline V gene (reference sequence). V lost 6 bases to trimming and J lost 1 base, with 12 bases between them. The CDR3 extends over 14 amino acids. CDR3 coding DNA: TGTGCCAGCAGGAAAAGCGGGGCGAACACTGAAGCTTTCTTT. Amino acids: CASRKSGANTEAFF.

This clone was observed once. This clone may be a read error of a much larger clone one base away. CDR3 residues: CTWIRDRPREQYF. The CDR3 coding sequence is TGTACCTGGATAAGGGACAGGCCCCGCGAGCAGTACTTC. The chain has TRBV30 and TRBJ2-7; 8 nucleotides line up with TRBD1. Germline values: CDR1 GTSNPN, CDR2 SVGIG (reference sequence). The CDR3 is made up of 13 amino acids. Combining the CDR3 with reference TRBV30 and TRBJ2-7 gives the whole variable domain SQTIHQWPATLVQPVGSPLSLECTVEGTSNPNLYWYRQAAGRGLQLLFYSVGIGQISSEVPQNLSASRPQDRQFILSSKKLLLSDSGFYLCTWIRDRPREQYFGPGTRLTVT.

Points on this clone: The same CDR3 arises from other DNA sequences in this sample as well. In DNA, the CDR3 is TGCGCCAGCAGCCTGGGGACAGGGCACAATGAGCAGTTCTTC. This codes for CASSLGTGHNEQFF. The chain recombines TRBV5-1 with TRBJ2-1, with TRBD1 matching over 9 bases. The CDR3 spans 14 residues. J was trimmed by 5 bases and V by 4 bases; bases with no gene match: 4. Looked up from germline, CDR1 is SGHRS and CDR2 is YFSETQ.

In its sample, this clone was seen once. The V call is TRBV30, the J call TRBJ2-2; tentative D call: TRBD1 (5 bases). The V gene lost 5 bases and the J gene lost 6 bases, with 13 bases spanning the gap. Germline V gives CDR1 GTSNPN, CDR2 SVGIG (reference sequence). The CDR3 is 13 residues long. The DNA of the CDR3 is TGTGCCTGGTCCAGGGTTCTGGCCGGGGAGCTGTTTTTT. Protein product: CAWSRVLAGELFF.

This chain joins TRBV10-3 and TRBJ1-4, with 8 bases aligning to TRBD1. Germline-derived CDR1 and CDR2 are ENHRY and SYGVKD. V shed 10 bases, J shed 6 bases, and the junction held 10 bases outside the gene matches. The CDR3 loop spans 14 amino acids. The CDR3 DNA sequence: TGTGCCACCCGCTCCGGGACAGGCCATGAAAAACTGTTTTTT. This gives the protein CATRSGTGHEKLFF.

For this clone: Compared with germline, one end of the junction differs, possibly owing to a read error. CDR3 nucleotides: TGTGCCAGTAGTTCCACCCGTCGTGGGGACAGGCCCCGCTTC. Translated: CASSSTRRGDRPRF. The V and J genes are TRBV19 and TRBJ2-7; 8 nucleotides align to TRBD1. The CDR3 spans 14 residues. Germline V CDR1 and CDR2: LNHDA, SQIVND (reference sequence).

The genes are TRBV5-1 and TRBJ2-7; D remains unclear. From germline, CDR1 is SGHRS and CDR2 YFSETQ. This CDR3 contains 12 residues. The ends were cut back, 2 bases at V and 5 bases at J, with 8 bases in the middle. The CDR3 bases are TGCGCCAGCAGCTTAATACAAGACGAGCAGTACTTC. It is translated as CASSLIQDEQYF.

The chain carries TRBV10-3 and TRBJ1-5, with D perhaps matching TRBD1 (5 bases). Looked up from germline, CDR1 is ENHRY and CDR2 is SYGVKD. The V end was cut by 8 bases, the J end by 7 bases, with 12 bases between. The CDR3 runs to 12 residues. CDR3 bases: TGTGCCATCGCGGGGGAAAGCCAGCCCCAGCATTTT. Translated: CAIAGESQPQHF.

The chain carries TRBV28 and TRBJ2-3; maybe TRBD2 (5 bases). Trimming cost V 5 bases and J 6 bases, with 9 bases left between them. Germline V gene data show CDR1 as MDHEN and CDR2 as SYDVKM. The CDR3 contains 12 residues. CDR3 DNA: TGTGCCAGCAGTGAAACGGGGGATACGCAGTATTTT. Protein product: CASSETGDTQYF. Combining the CDR3 with reference TRBV28 and TRBJ2-3 gives the whole variable domain DVKVTQSSRYLVKRTGEKVFLECVQDMDHENMFWYRQDPGLGLRLIYFSYDVKMKEKGDIPEGYSVSREKKERFSLILESASTNQTSMYLCASSETGDTQYFGPGTRLTVL.

The rearrangement uses TRBV27 and TRBJ2-5; TRBD1 is a possible D gene (6 bases). Germline-derived CDR1 and CDR2 are MNHEY and SMNVEV (reference sequence). This CDR3 spans 14 amino acids. The V and J ends lost 3 bases and 5 bases respectively, with 13 bases between them. The CDR3 sequence is CASSFIGQGETQYF. The DNA of the CDR3 is TGTGCCAGCAGTTTTATAGGGCAGGGGGAGACCCAGTACTTC.

The genes are TRBV7-3 and TRBJ2-5, with a tentative D call TRBD1 (6 bases). V was trimmed by 4 bases and J by 1 base, leaving 7 bases between them. This CDR3 contains 13 residues. Germline CDR1 reads SGHTA; CDR2 reads FQGTGA. In nucleotides, the CDR3 is TGTGCCAGCAGCTGGACAGTCCAAGAGACCCAGTACTTC. This encodes CASSWTVQETQYF. The variable domain in full, with the rest retrieved from reference TRBV7-3 and TRBJ2-5, is GAGVSQTPSNKVTEKGKYVELRCDPISGHTALYWYRQSLGQGPEFLIYFQGTGAADDSGLPNDRFFAVRPEGSVSTLKIQRTERGDSAVYLCASSWTVQETQYFGPGTRLLVL.

The rearrangement links TRBV6-4 to TRBJ2-6; D gene ambiguous. This CDR3 spans 14 amino acids. V lost 6 bases and J lost 1, with 7 bases in between. Per the germline V gene, CDR1 is MRHNA and CDR2 is SNTAGT. The DNA for the CDR3 is TGTGCCAGCAGCCTACAGTCTGGGGCCAACGTCCTGACTTTC. The encoded protein is CASSLQSGANVLTF.

J is TRBJ2-7 and V is TRBV2; 10 bases map to TRBD1. Germline CDR1 SNHLY, CDR2 FYNNEI. Losses at the gene ends were 6 bases for V and 3 bases for J; bases not matched to a gene: 5. The CDR3 runs to 14 residues. The CDR3 nucleotides read TGTGCCAGCAGATCCGGGACAGGGGTCTACGAGCAGTACTTC. Residues: CASRSGTGVYEQYF.

This chain connects TRBV18 to TRBJ2-5; D is tentatively TRBD1 or TRBD2 (6 bases each). The CDR3 spans 14 residues. The V gene's germline CDR1 is KGHSH and CDR2 LQKENI. V was clipped by 0 bases and J by 4 bases, with 9 bases between them. In DNA form, the CDR3 reads TGTGCCAGCTCACCACCTTCGGGGGCAGAGACCCAGTACTTC. It is translated as CASSPPSGAETQYF.

This clone was observed a single time. This chain uses TRBV4-3 with TRBJ2-7; 8 bases are shared with TRBD1. V lost 4 bases and J lost 5; bases outside the gene matches: 13. The CDR3 is 16 residues long. Germline CDR1 reads LGHNA; CDR2 reads YSLEER. The CDR3 protein is CASSLDGQGPYNEQYF. Here the CDR3 DNA reads TGCGCCAGCAGCCTAGACGGACAGGGCCCTTATAACGAGCAGTACTTC.

The chain couples TRBV7-2 to TRBJ2-7; 10 positions agree with TRBD2. The CDR3 consists of 16 residues. Germline-derived CDR1 and CDR2 are SGHTA and FQGNSA. V was clipped by 5 bases and J by 1 base; unmatched bases: 8. In nucleotides, the CDR3 is TGTGCCAGCAGCCCCAGAGCTAGCGGGGGTTCCTACGAGCAGTACTTC. Amino acids: CASSPRASGGSYEQYF.

The chain has TRBV28 and TRBJ1-4; TRBD1 is a possible D gene (6 bases). The CDR3 is made up of 14 amino acids. Germline V lookup: CDR1 MDHEN, CDR2 SYDVKM. Trimming left V 6 bases short and J 8 bases short, with 16 bases between. The CDR3 DNA reads TGTGCCAGCAGACCACAGGGTGGTAGGGAAAAACTGTTTTTT. Amino acid sequence: CASRPQGGREKLFF. Variable domain in full (rest from reference TRBV28 and TRBJ1-4): DVKVTQSSRYLVKRTGEKVFLECVQDMDHENMFWYRQDPGLGLRLIYFSYDVKMKEKGDIPEGYSVSREKKERFSLILESASTNQTSMYLCASRPQGGREKLFFGSGTQLSVL.

The chain combines TRBV7-2 with TRBJ2-1; 8 positions match TRBD2. This CDR3 comprises 16 residues. Germline V gives CDR1 SGHTA, CDR2 FQGNSA. With 3 bases clipped from V and 3 bases from J, the junction kept 7 bases outside the gene matches. Here the CDR3 reads CASSLKRERGYNEQFF. The CDR3 DNA reads as TGTGCCAGCAGCTTGAAGCGGGAGAGGGGCTACAATGAGCAGTTCTTC.